This T cell receptor (beta chain) was sequenced during a study of T cell repertoires in cytomegalovirus infection. Between the trimmed V and J ends, which lost 0 bases and 1 base, there was a span of 7 bases. The CDR3 length is 15 residues. Germline CDR1 and CDR2: MNHNS and SASEGT. This clonotype was seen only a few times. Its matching antigen is unknown. Using its own MiXCR run on the reads, TCRdb lists one record per CDR3 protein. The data contain hundreds of thousands of distinct CDR3 sequences, roughly 36% of them seen just once; the ten biggest clones take up about 20%. The material sequenced was cultured PBMCs, taken from culture after CMV antigen stimulation. V is TRBV6-1 and J is TRBJ1-5, with D unclear. The sequence came from a human donor in good health (CMV status not recorded). Some clones in this sample may be carry-over from other donors' samples. The CDR3 bases are TGTGCCAGCAGTGAAGCGGGCGGCAGCAATCAGCCCCAGCATTTT. Amino acids: CASSEAGGSNQPQHF.